This T cell receptor (beta chain) was documented in a study of shared clonotypes between healthy human individuals. General study findings and limits: A generally larger estimated richness was seen in naive subsets than in memory subsets.

Donors had no recently reported acute infections or vaccinations and were HIV-negative. Replicate PCRs run on sorted subsets employed around 200 ng DNA, around 31,000 T cell genomes. Per the original data handling: ImmunoSEQ only sent back junction sequences with no quality scores, so filtering was done differently. Method: immunoSEQ multiplex PCR; TCRdb's copy keeps in-frame clones and lacks some. V and J calls and clone size are copied from that table; D and trimming were computed from the DNA. The sample carries 950,000 to 1,300,000 clones, 60% to 80% recorded once. Details on this clone: Antigen specificity is unknown.

Germline CDR1 is KGHSH and CDR2 is LQKENI. Trimming left V 3 bases short and J 4 bases short, with 9 bases between. The CDR3 runs to 13 residues. The sequenced sample consisted of memory CD4+ T cells sorted from blood. Subset meaning: CD45RA-negative fraction. The receptor's source is a man aged 18 to 35 in good health. This chain uses TRBV18 with TRBJ1-2, with no clear D. CDR3 protein: CASSPLDSYGYTF. The DNA for the CDR3 is TGTGCCAGCTCACCGCTGGATAGCTATGGCTACACCTTC.